This T cell receptor (beta chain) is from a study of blood T cell repertoires in COVID-19. Study background: COVID-19 samples, acute and convalescent, were from the United States, Italy and Spain. The cDNA or gDNA used as material had been derived from T cells, B-cell-depleted T cells, or PBMCs.

Looked up from germline, CDR1 is SGHNT and CDR2 is YYREEE (reference sequence). The CDR3 covers 13 residues. Trimming removed 3 bases from V and 4 bases from J, with 10 bases in between. Original data processing: By means of reference gene primer amplification, nucleated cell counts were estimated. Sequencing was performed with immunoSEQ multiplex PCR; in TCRdb, only in-frame clones are kept and a portion is missing. That table supplies the V and J calls and clone size; D and trimming were determined from the DNA. The data show roughly 60,000 clones, around 89% seen once. Sequencing was carried out using peripheral blood. This chain connects TRBV5-4 to TRBJ1-1; maybe TRBD1 (5 bases). This receptor was identified in a human donor in a cohort sampled during active COVID-19. In DNA form, the CDR3 reads TGTGCCAGCAGCTCTACCGGGGGCACTGAAGCTTTCTTT. Translation: CASSSTGGTEAFF.